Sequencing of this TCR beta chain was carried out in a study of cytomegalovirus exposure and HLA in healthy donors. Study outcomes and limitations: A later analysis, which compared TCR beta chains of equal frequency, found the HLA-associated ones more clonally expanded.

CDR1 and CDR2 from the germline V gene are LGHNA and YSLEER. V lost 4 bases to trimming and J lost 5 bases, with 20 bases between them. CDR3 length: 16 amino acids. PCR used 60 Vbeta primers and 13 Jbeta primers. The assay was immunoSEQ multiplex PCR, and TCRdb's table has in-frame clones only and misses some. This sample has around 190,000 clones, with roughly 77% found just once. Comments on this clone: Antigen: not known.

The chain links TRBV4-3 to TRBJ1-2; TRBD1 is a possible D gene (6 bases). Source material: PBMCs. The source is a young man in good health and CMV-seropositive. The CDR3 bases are TGCGCCAGCAGCCGATCGACAGGCGTTTTTCTATATGGCTACACCTTC. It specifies CASSRSTGVFLYGYTF.